One and the same sample provided the 31 T cell receptor beta chains below, sequenced in a study of cytomegalovirus exposure and HLA in healthy donors. PCR was performed using 60 Vbeta and 13 Jbeta primers. Produced via immunoSEQ multiplex PCR; TCRdb's table is partial and in-frame only. The data show over 150,000 clones, roughly 85% seen once. The sample was PBMCs. These receptors all stem from a middle-aged man in good health and CMV-seronegative.

This clone has only a few counts. The rearrangement uses TRBV9 and TRBJ2-1; 9 positions agree with TRBD2. Germline lookup yields CDR1 SGDLS and CDR2 YYNGEE. There are 17 residues in the CDR3. After removal of 0 bases from V and 1 base from J, the junction contained 5 bases not matched to a gene. CDR3 residues: CASSVGQAGGSYNEQFF. CDR3 coding DNA: TGTGCCAGCAGCGTAGGGCAAGCGGGAGGTTCCTACAATGAGCAGTTCTTC.

The chain is built from TRBV9 and TRBJ2-1; TRBD2 matches at 12 bases. Unmatched junction bases numbered 5, after V lost 6 bases and J lost 7 bases. The CDR3 loop spans 14 amino acids. In germline, CDR1 is SGDLS, CDR2 YYNGEE. The DNA of the CDR3 is TGTGCCAGCAAGACTAGCGGGAGACATAATGAGCAGTTCTTC. This gives the protein CASKTSGRHNEQFF.

The J gene is TRBJ2-1, the V gene TRBV14; 12 bases agree with TRBD2. Germline V CDR1 and CDR2: SGHDN, FVKESK. Germline trimming cut 4 bases from V and 0 bases from J; bases unmatched to any gene: 10. The CDR3 totals 19 residues. The chain's CDR3 is CASSLTGTSGLLSYNEQFF. CDR3 sequence (DNA): TGTGCCAGCAGCCTCACCGGGACTAGCGGGTTACTCTCCTACAATGAGCAGTTCTTC.

The chain joins TRBV6-5 to TRBJ2-7, with TRBD2 matching over 8 bases. With V trimmed by 8 bases and J by 3 bases, 0 bases remained unmatched. Germline V gene lookup returns CDR1 MNHEY and CDR2 SVGAGI. This CDR3 is built from 11 residues. CDR3 in amino acids: CASGTSYEQYF. The CDR3 DNA reads as TGTGCCAGCGGGACTAGCTACGAGCAGTACTTC.

V and J are TRBV5-6 and TRBJ2-6; 7 bases are shared with TRBD1. From germline, CDR1 is SGHDT and CDR2 YYEEEE. This CDR3 has 17 residues. The ends lost 2 bases at V and 3 bases at J; junction bases unmatched: 8. CDR3 sequence: CASSLRGRLGGANVLTF. CDR3 coding DNA: TGTGCCAGCAGCTTAAGGGGGCGCTTGGGTGGGGCCAACGTCCTGACTTTC.

The chain is built from TRBV6-1 and TRBJ1-2; D is unresolved. The CDR3 has 16 amino acids. The ends were cut back, 4 bases at V and 4 bases at J, with 19 bases in the middle. CDR1 and CDR2 (germline): MNHNS, SASEGT. The CDR3 DNA reads TGTGCCAGCAGTGGAGCCCGTAAGCAGGTAGGCTATGGCTACACCTTC. Translation: CASSGARKQVGYGYTF.

The chain joins TRBV2 to TRBJ2-7; 8 bases fit TRBD2. This CDR3 spans 18 amino acids. With 1 base clipped from V and 0 bases from J, the junction kept 11 bases outside the gene matches. Per germline, CDR1 SNHLY and CDR2 FYNNEI. CDR3 DNA: TGTGCCAGCAGTGAAGGGGCCGGCTTCGCGGGGGGCTCCTACGAGCAGTACTTC. It specifies CASSEGAGFAGGSYEQYF.

The chain recombines TRBV5-1 with TRBJ2-3; possible D gene TRBD2, 7 bases. The CDR3 extends over 15 amino acids. The germline V gene encodes CDR1 SGHRS and CDR2 YFSETQ. V gave up 7 bases and J gave up 3 bases, with 18 bases separating them. The CDR3 coding sequence is TGCGCCAGCGAGGGGGGGAGGGCCGGGACAGATACGCAGTATTTT. Translation: CASEGGRAGTDTQYF.

This clone has a handful of counts. The rearrangement uses TRBV7-9 and TRBJ2-1, with a weak D call TRBD2 (6 bases). The CDR3 totals 14 residues. Germline CDR1 reads SEHNR; CDR2 reads FQNEAQ (reference sequence). V was cut by 5 bases and J by 6 bases, with 14 bases left in between. The CDR3 DNA sequence: TGTGCCAGCAGCACGCCCACGGAGGGCAATGAGCAGTTCTTC. Residues: CASSTPTEGNEQFF.

The V call is TRBV28, the J call TRBJ1-2; 9 positions match TRBD1. CDR1 and CDR2 (germline): MDHEN, SYDVKM. The CDR3 is made up of 13 amino acids. Losses at the gene ends were 11 bases for V and 4 bases for J; bases not matched to a gene: 8. The CDR3 here is CAGSDRGSYGYTF. CDR3 DNA: TGTGCCGGGTCGGACAGGGGAAGCTATGGCTACACCTTC.

This clone occurred once. This chain joins TRBV6-5 and TRBJ2-1; 7 bases are a match to TRBD1. Germline V gene sequence: CDR1 MNHEY, CDR2 SVGAGI. There are 13 residues in the CDR3. V gave up 1 base and J gave up 8 bases; unmatched junction bases: 2. The CDR3 sequence: CASSYYRGHEQFF. DNA for the CDR3: TGTGCCAGCAGTTACTACAGGGGACATGAGCAGTTCTTC.

The chain has TRBV10-3 and TRBJ2-2, with no clear D. Trimming took 11 bases from V and 0 from J, leaving 16 bases between them. From germline, CDR1 is ENHRY and CDR2 SYGVKD. The CDR3 is made up of 15 amino acids. The CDR3 DNA sequence: TGTGCCTCCGAGAGCTCGCCCGCGAACACCGGGGAGCTGTTTTTT. Translating it yields CASESSPANTGELFF.

The genes are TRBV5-1 and TRBJ2-7; D unresolved. This CDR3 has 11 amino acids. Trimming pared 2 bases from V and 6 bases from J, leaving 6 bases between. CDR1 and CDR2 (germline): SGHRS, YFSETQ. The CDR3 nucleotides are TGCGCCAGCAGCTTTCACTCCGAGCAGTACTTC. It encodes CASSFHSEQYF.

Points on this clone: At one of its ends the junction is not consistent with the germline gene, which may arise from a read error. The chain combines TRBV7-7 with TRBJ2-5, with 9 bases identical to TRBD2. CDR1 and CDR2 from the germline V gene are SSHAT and FNYEAQ (reference sequence). The CDR3 has 14 amino acids. CDR3 nucleotide sequence: TGTGCTAGCAGCTACGGCGGGAGGGGAGAGACCCAGTACTTC. As protein: CASSYGGRGETQYF.

The V gene is TRBV13, the J gene TRBJ1-1; 8 positions match TRBD1. The junction had 7 bases not matched to a gene; V was cut back by 4 bases and J by 6 bases. The CDR3 extends over 14 amino acids. Germline-derived CDR1 and CDR2 are PRHDT and FYEKMQ (reference sequence). The CDR3 region has the DNA TGTGCCAGCAGCTACTACAGGGGGGGCTCTGAAGCTTTCTTT. Amino acid sequence: CASSYYRGGSEAFF. Full variable domain (rest looked up from reference TRBV13 and TRBJ1-1): AAGVIQSPRHLIKEKRETATLKCYPIPRHDTVYWYQQGPGQDPQFLISFYEKMQSDKGSIPDRFSAQQFSDYHSELNMSSLELGDSALYFCASSYYRGGSEAFFGQGTRLTVV.

Concerning this clone itself: In the same sample, other DNA sequences code for this CDR3. The CDR3 bases are TGCGCCAGCAGCTTGGACCAGGGGAATGAGCAGTTCTTC. This gives the protein CASSLDQGNEQFF. The chain joins TRBV5-1 to TRBJ2-1, with TRBD1 as a possible D gene (6 bases). Germline V gives CDR1 SGHRS, CDR2 YFSETQ. The CDR3 extends over 13 amino acids. Trimming pared 0 bases from V and 7 bases from J, leaving 8 bases between.

The genes are TRBV5-6 and TRBJ2-3; 11 bases line up with TRBD2. The V gene's germline CDR1 is SGHDT and CDR2 YYEEEE. CDR3 size: 15 residues. V dropped 3 bases and J dropped 5; count of bases not matched to a gene: 5. This CDR3 is CASSSLAGAGDTQYF. The CDR3 DNA sequence: TGTGCCAGCAGCTCACTAGCGGGGGCCGGAGATACGCAGTATTTT.

J is TRBJ2-6 and V is TRBV28, with D possibly TRBD1 on 6 matching bases. Trimming shortened V by 7 bases and J by 0 bases, and 16 bases separated the two germline ends. In germline, CDR1 is MDHEN, CDR2 SYDVKM. This CDR3 is built from 17 residues. DNA for the CDR3: TGTGCCAGCAATCGGGACAACTATCGCTCTGGGGCCAACGTCCTGACTTTC. As protein: CASNRDNYRSGANVLTF.

V usage is TRBV13 and J usage is TRBJ1-3; D is uncertain. Germline CDR1 is PRHDT and CDR2 is FYEKMQ (reference sequence). Trimming shortened V by 0 bases and J by 0 bases, and 6 bases separated the two germline ends. The CDR3 extends over 15 amino acids. The CDR3 sequence is CASSLGQISGNTIYF. DNA of the CDR3: TGTGCCAGCAGCTTAGGGCAGATCTCTGGAAACACCATATATTTT. Supplemented by reference TRBV13 and TRBJ1-3, the full variable domain reads AAGVIQSPRHLIKEKRETATLKCYPIPRHDTVYWYQQGPGQDPQFLISFYEKMQSDKGSIPDRFSAQQFSDYHSELNMSSLELGDSALYFCASSLGQISGNTIYFGEGSWLTVV.

The CDR3 here is CASGRRHTEAFF. In DNA form, the CDR3 reads TGTGCCAGTGGGCGGAGGCACACTGAAGCTTTCTTT. The J gene is TRBJ1-1, the V gene TRBV19; D is unresolved. Germline V gives CDR1 LNHDA, CDR2 SQIVND (reference sequence). V was clipped by 8 bases and J by 3 bases, with 10 bases between them. The CDR3 spans 12 residues.

This clone was observed a single time. CDR3 loop: CATRNRQDNSPLHF. The CDR3 region has the DNA TGTGCCACCCGGAATCGACAGGATAATTCACCCCTCCACTTT. The V and J genes are TRBV10-3 and TRBJ1-6, with a possible D match to TRBD1 (6 bases). Germline V gene lookup returns CDR1 ENHRY and CDR2 SYGVKD. The CDR3 runs 14 residues. With 10 bases removed from V and 5 bases from J, the gap between germline ends came to 15 bases.

The V call is TRBV5-1, the J call TRBJ2-2, with 8 bases matching TRBD2. The CDR3 sequence is 17 residues long. V shed 1 base, J shed 4 bases, and the junction held 9 bases outside the gene matches. Per germline, CDR1 SGHRS and CDR2 YFSETQ. The DNA of the CDR3 is TGCGCCAGCAGCTTGTCGGTGGCGGGAGGAAGCACCGGGGAGCTGTTTTTT. Its protein is CASSLSVAGGSTGELFF.

This chain connects TRBV4-1 to TRBJ2-5; 9 bases are a match to TRBD2. The CDR3 is 16 amino acids. Germline V CDR1 and CDR2: MGHRA, YSYEKL. V dropped 1 base and J dropped 4; count of bases not matched to a gene: 7. Written as DNA, the CDR3 is TGCGCCAGCAGCCAAGCGGGGCGGGGGGGGAGAGAGACCCAGTACTTC. As protein: CASSQAGRGGRETQYF.

This chain connects TRBV5-6 to TRBJ2-2; 9 bases fit TRBD2. Germline trimming cut 2 bases from V and 7 bases from J; bases unmatched to any gene: 6. CDR1 and CDR2 (germline): SGHDT, YYEEEE. The CDR3 has 15 residues. CDR3 sequence reads: CASSFLAGMVGELFF. In DNA, the CDR3 is TGTGCCAGCAGCTTCCTAGCGGGAATGGTCGGGGAGCTGTTTTTT.

The rearrangement joins TRBV30 to TRBJ2-3, with a weak D call TRBD2 (7 bases). Trimming stripped 2 bases from V and 6 bases from J, with 12 bases between. Germline V gives CDR1 GTSNPN, CDR2 SVGIG (reference sequence). The CDR3 length is 13 residues. This CDR3 is CAWSRGGADTQYF. The CDR3 nucleotides read TGTGCCTGGAGTAGGGGGGGGGCGGATACGCAGTATTTT.

This clone turned up a few times. The chain joins TRBV5-1 to TRBJ2-3, with 8 positions matching TRBD2. V lost 4 bases to trimming and J lost 6 bases; unmatched junction nucleotides: 7. There are 14 residues in the CDR3. Germline values: CDR1 SGHRS, CDR2 YFSETQ. CDR3 protein: CASSLGGGGDTQYF. Written as DNA, the CDR3 is TGCGCCAGCAGCCTGGGAGGCGGGGGGGATACGCAGTATTTT.

This clone was seen a single time. V gene TRBV4-1 combines with J gene TRBJ2-7; no clear D. Germline V gives CDR1 MGHRA, CDR2 YSYEKL. V dropped 0 bases and J dropped 4 bases, with 4 bases sitting between them. The CDR3 is made up of 12 amino acids. The CDR3 DNA reads TGCGCCAGCAGCCAAGATCGGTACGAGCAGTACTTC. Amino acid sequence: CASSQDRYEQYF.

V gene TRBV6-1 combines with J gene TRBJ2-3; possibly TRBD1 for D (5 bases). Trimming stripped 6 bases from V and 0 bases from J, with 13 bases between. Germline V CDR1 and CDR2: MNHNS, SASEGT. The CDR3 length is 15 residues. This CDR3 is CASRISTVSTDTQYF. CDR3 nucleotides: TGTGCCAGCAGGATCTCGACAGTTAGCACAGATACGCAGTATTTT.

The chain combines TRBV23-1 with TRBJ1-4; D gene uncertain. TRBV23-1 is known as an ORF, though its function is uncertain. Trimming cost V 3 bases and J 6 bases, with 8 bases left between them. The CDR3 contains 13 residues. The CDR3 loop reads CASSQGWDEKLFF. The CDR3 nucleotides read TGCGCCAGCAGTCAGGGCTGGGATGAAAAACTGTTTTTT.

The chain uses TRBV6-5 and TRBJ2-7; TRBD2 agrees at 9 bases. Germline CDR1 is MNHEY and CDR2 is SVGAGI. J was trimmed by 9 bases and V by 7 bases; bases with no gene match: 10. The CDR3 is 13 amino acids. Here the CDR3 DNA reads TGTGCCAGCACTTCGACTAGCGGCTCTCGGCAGTACTTC. Its translation is CASTSTSGSRQYF.

The rearrangement uses TRBV19 and TRBJ2-7, with 7 nucleotides matching TRBD1. Germline V gives CDR1 LNHDA, CDR2 SQIVND (reference sequence). The CDR3 extends over 11 amino acids. V shed 10 bases and J 7 bases; nucleotides not matched to a gene: 7. The CDR3 here is CATGTAQEQYF. CDR3 DNA: TGTGCCACTGGGACAGCGCAAGAGCAGTACTTC. Supplemented by reference TRBV19 and TRBJ2-7, the full variable domain reads DGGITQSPKYLFRKEGQNVTLSCEQNLNHDAMYWYRQDPGQGLRLIYYSQIVNDFQKGDIAEGYSVSREKKESFPLTVTSAQKNPTAFYLCATGTAQEQYFGPGTRLTVT.